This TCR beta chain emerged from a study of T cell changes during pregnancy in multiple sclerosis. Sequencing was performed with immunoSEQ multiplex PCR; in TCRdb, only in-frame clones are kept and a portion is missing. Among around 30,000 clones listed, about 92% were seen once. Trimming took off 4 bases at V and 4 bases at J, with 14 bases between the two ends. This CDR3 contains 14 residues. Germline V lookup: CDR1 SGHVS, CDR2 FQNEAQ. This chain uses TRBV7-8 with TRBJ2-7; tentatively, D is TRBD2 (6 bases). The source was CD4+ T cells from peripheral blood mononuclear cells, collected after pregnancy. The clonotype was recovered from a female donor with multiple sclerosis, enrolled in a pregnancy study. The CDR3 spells CASSSTPGAYEQYF. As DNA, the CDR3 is TGTGCCAGCAGCTCAACCCCGGGAGCTTACGAGCAGTACTTC.